This T cell receptor (beta chain) was identified in a study of T cells in localized non-small cell lung cancer. The germline V gene has CDR1 WNHNN and CDR2 SYGVQD (reference sequence). J lost 0 bases, V lost 3 bases, and 2 bases had no gene match. This CDR3 region has 14 residues. Profiling relied on immunoSEQ multiplex PCR, and the TCRdb table lists in-frame clones only, not all of them. The sample has around 140,000 clones; about 90% are singletons. The specimen comprised peripheral blood, sampled before any cancer treatment. The rearrangement joins TRBV10-1 to TRBJ2-7; 7 bases are shared with TRBD2. The TCR was taken from a female donor of 60 years or more with stage I lung adenocarcinoma. The DNA for the CDR3 is TGCGCCAGCAGTGAAACTAGCGACTCCTACGAGCAGTACTTC. Translation gives CASSETSDSYEQYF.